One sample yielded the 27 T cell receptor beta chains listed below, sequenced in a study of shared T cell receptors in the human thymus. The method was immunoSEQ multiplex PCR; TCRdb's version includes in-frame clones alone and lacks a portion of them. Here the sample spans just under 550,000 clones, approximately 78% being singletons. The same data also contributed to another study, on human thymus T cells.

Sequencing used thymocytes. These receptors came from a boy under two years old with a congenital heart defect.

This sequence joins TRBV10-3 and TRBJ1-5, with a possible D match to TRBD1 (6 bases). The CDR3 sequence is 16 residues long. With 0 bases removed from V and 4 bases from J, the gap between germline ends came to 13 bases. Germline CDR1 is ENHRY and CDR2 is SYGVKD. CDR3 DNA sequence: TGTGCCATCAGTGAGTCGGGGGGGCTAGGGAATCAGCCCCAGCATTTT. Its protein is CAISESGGLGNQPQHF.

J is TRBJ1-6 and V is TRBV11-3; D is unresolved. Trimming stripped 1 base from V and 15 bases from J, with 7 bases between. The CDR3 length is 11 residues. CDR1 and CDR2 (germline): SGHNT, YENEEA. The CDR3 spells CASSLVGLLHF. CDR3 bases: TGTGCCAGCAGCTTAGTGGGCCTCCTCCACTTT.

The chain links TRBV4-2 to TRBJ1-3; tentative D call: TRBD1 (6 bases). Per the germline V gene, CDR1 is LGHNA and CDR2 is YNFKEQ. Trimming stripped 6 bases from V and 8 bases from J, with 20 bases between. This CDR3 spans 15 amino acids. Here the CDR3 reads CASRRHVQGPDTIYF. CDR3 nucleotides: TGTGCCAGCAGACGTCACGTTCAGGGGCCGGACACCATATATTTT.

This clone was detected only a few times. V gene TRBV28 combines with J gene TRBJ1-5; possibly TRBD1 for D (5 bases). In germline, CDR1 is MDHEN, CDR2 SYDVKM. This CDR3 region has 16 residues. Trimming removed 5 bases at V and 5 bases at J, with 19 bases between. The CDR3 loop is CASSPSTAPGDQPQHF. The CDR3 DNA reads TGTGCCAGCAGTCCCTCGACAGCCCCTGGCGATCAGCCCCAGCATTTT. Filled out from reference TRBV28 and TRBJ1-5, the complete variable domain reads DVKVTQSSRYLVKRTGEKVFLECVQDMDHENMFWYRQDPGLGLRLIYFSYDVKMKEKGDIPEGYSVSREKKERFSLILESASTNQTSMYLCASSPSTAPGDQPQHFGDGTRLSIL.

The chain combines TRBV15 with TRBJ2-7, with 12 nucleotides matching TRBD2. V lost 8 bases, J lost 5 bases, and 13 bases stayed unmatched. CDR1 is LNHNV, CDR2 YYDKDF, per germline (reference sequence). The CDR3 totals 16 residues. The CDR3: CATASHLAGGMNEQYF. The CDR3 region has the DNA TGTGCCACCGCTTCCCACCTAGCGGGAGGGATGAACGAGCAGTACTTC.

The J gene is TRBJ2-5, the V gene TRBV15, with D unclear. The CDR3 runs to 12 residues. The germline V gene encodes CDR1 LNHNV and CDR2 YYDKDF (reference sequence). Trimming cost V 5 bases and J 4 bases, with 8 bases left between them. CDR3 sequence reads: CATSLEIETQYF. CDR3 nucleotides: TGTGCCACCAGCCTGGAGATAGAGACCCAGTACTTC.

V is TRBV7-2 and J is TRBJ2-7, with 9 bases matching TRBD1. The CDR3 contains 15 residues. V dropped 6 bases and J dropped 2; count of bases not matched to a gene: 8. Germline CDR1 reads SGHTA; CDR2 reads FQGNSA. CDR3 bases: TGTGCCAGCAGTTATAACAGGGGGCCAACCTACGAGCAGTACTTC. As protein: CASSYNRGPTYEQYF.

The chain uses TRBV6-1 and TRBJ2-3; 7 nucleotides line up with TRBD2. The CDR3 runs 18 residues. With 4 bases clipped from V and 1 base from J, the junction kept 14 bases outside the gene matches. Germline V gene sequence: CDR1 MNHNS, CDR2 SASEGT. The CDR3 loop is CASSGDGGRNEGTDTQYF. The CDR3 coding sequence is TGTGCCAGCAGTGGGGACGGCGGGAGAAATGAAGGCACAGATACGCAGTATTTT.

The chain has TRBV5-4 and TRBJ2-3; 8 positions match TRBD1. Germline assignment: CDR1 SGHNT and CDR2 YYREEE (reference sequence). V gave up 4 bases and J gave up 2 bases; unmatched junction bases: 9. The CDR3 is made up of 16 amino acids. CDR3 in DNA: TGTGCCAGCAGCAGCAGGACAGGGCCTTTCACAGATACGCAGTATTTT. This translates into CASSSRTGPFTDTQYF.

This clone was counted only a few times. The chain couples TRBV9 to TRBJ2-7; TRBD2 might be the D (6 bases). The V and J ends lost 2 bases and 1 base respectively, with 13 bases between them. The germline V gene has CDR1 SGDLS and CDR2 YYNGEE. The CDR3 spans 15 residues. The CDR3 is CASSVDQEGSYEQYF. Written as DNA, the CDR3 is TGTGCCAGCAGCGTCGATCAGGAGGGTTCCTACGAGCAGTACTTC.

The chain links TRBV25-1 to TRBJ2-1, with a tentative D call TRBD2 (7 bases). Germline V gene lookup returns CDR1 MGHDK and CDR2 SYGVNS. V shed 6 bases and J shed 2 bases, with 17 bases lying between them. There are 16 residues in the CDR3. CDR3: CASRGGAGVTYNEQFF. In DNA form, the CDR3 reads TGTGCCAGCAGGGGGGGGGCGGGAGTTACCTACAATGAGCAGTTCTTC.

The chain recombines TRBV5-1 with TRBJ2-1; no clear D. Per germline, CDR1 SGHRS and CDR2 YFSETQ. V shed 3 bases and J shed 6 bases, with 10 bases lying between them. The CDR3 is 13 residues long. This CDR3 reads CASSSLKTNEQFF. The CDR3 coding sequence is TGCGCCAGCAGCTCGCTAAAAACCAATGAGCAGTTCTTC.

The rearrangement links TRBV28 to TRBJ1-1; no clear D gene. This CDR3 is 17 amino acids long. The V end was cut by 7 bases, the J end by 0 bases, with 21 bases between. From germline, CDR1 is MDHEN and CDR2 SYDVKM. The CDR3 loop reads CASTIFRGRGMNTEAFF. The CDR3 coding sequence is TGTGCCAGCACCATTTTCCGTGGGCGGGGAATGAACACTGAAGCTTTCTTT.

The chain uses TRBV28 and TRBJ2-7; 8 bases are shared with TRBD1. V shed 4 bases, J shed 2 bases, and the junction held 7 bases outside the gene matches. CDR1 and CDR2 (germline): MDHEN, SYDVKM. The CDR3 totals 15 residues. CDR3 DNA: TGTGCCAGCAGTTGGGACAGGATAACCCCCTACGAGCAGTACTTC. Its translation: CASSWDRITPYEQYF.

V gene TRBV29-1 combines with J gene TRBJ2-7, with unresolved D. Trimming shortened V by 4 bases and J by 5 bases, and 6 bases separated the two germline ends. The CDR3 sequence is 10 residues long. Germline loops: CDR1 SQVTM, CDR2 ANQGSEA. The CDR3 region has the DNA TGCAGCGTTGTCAGCGACGAGCAGTACTTC. As protein: CSVVSDEQYF.

This chain links TRBV28 with TRBJ2-5; 10 bases agree with TRBD1. With 6 bases clipped from V and 4 bases from J, the junction kept 8 bases outside the gene matches. This CDR3 spans 15 amino acids. Looked up from germline, CDR1 is MDHEN and CDR2 is SYDVKM. The CDR3 DNA reads as TGTGCCAGCAGCCCCCAGGACAGGGGGGTAGAGACCCAGTACTTC. Residues: CASSPQDRGVETQYF. The whole variable domain, filled in from reference TRBV28 and TRBJ2-5, reads DVKVTQSSRYLVKRTGEKVFLECVQDMDHENMFWYRQDPGLGLRLIYFSYDVKMKEKGDIPEGYSVSREKKERFSLILESASTNQTSMYLCASSPQDRGVETQYFGPGTRLLVL.

The V gene is TRBV19, the J gene TRBJ1-6; tentative D call: TRBD1 (5 bases). CDR1 and CDR2 (germline): LNHDA, SQIVND (reference sequence). The V end lost 3 bases, the J end lost 7 bases, and 10 bases lay between the germline ends. The CDR3 totals 14 residues. This CDR3 reads CASSIGRGNSPLHF. CDR3 coding DNA: TGTGCCAGTAGTATCGGGAGGGGCAATTCACCCCTCCACTTT.

The chain carries TRBV5-1 and TRBJ2-7; D might be TRBD2 (7 bases). Trimming removed 3 bases at V and 0 bases at J, with 13 bases between. The CDR3 covers 15 residues. The V gene's germline CDR1 is SGHRS and CDR2 YFSETQ. CDR3 amino acids: CASSWIGGGSYEQYF. CDR3 nucleotides: TGCGCCAGCAGCTGGATAGGGGGGGGCTCCTACGAGCAGTACTTC.

Turning to this clone: Other DNA sequences within the sample encode an identical CDR3. The J gene is TRBJ2-5, the V gene TRBV20-1; D remains unclear. V was trimmed by 6 bases and J by 4 bases, leaving 9 bases between them. Germline V CDR1 and CDR2: DFQATT, SNEGSKA (reference sequence). The CDR3 consists of 11 residues. CDR3 nucleotide sequence: TGCAGTGCCCGTGGCCCAGAGACCCAGTACTTC. As protein: CSARGPETQYF.

This clone was recorded only once. The chain has TRBV7-9 and TRBJ1-5; maybe TRBD1 (6 bases). Germline assignment: CDR1 SEHNR and CDR2 FQNEAQ (reference sequence). The V gene lost 3 bases and the J gene lost 0 bases, with 21 bases spanning the gap. CDR3 length equals 19 residues. CDR3 protein: CASSFRLPGQSNSNQPQHF. CDR3 nucleotides: TGTGCCAGCAGCTTTCGTCTCCCGGGACAATCTAATAGCAATCAGCCCCAGCATTTT.

CDR3 in amino acids: CASSLGLHQETQYF. For the CDR3, the DNA is TGTGCCAGCAGCCTCGGACTCCATCAAGAGACCCAGTACTTC. This rearrangement joins TRBV5-5 to TRBJ2-5; D is possibly TRBD2 (5 bases). The CDR3 covers 14 residues. The ends were cut back, 4 bases at V and 2 bases at J, with 12 bases in the middle. Germline-derived CDR1 and CDR2 are SGHKS and YYEKEE (reference sequence).

The V and J genes are TRBV10-3 and TRBJ1-2, with a weak D call TRBD1 (5 bases). There are 14 residues in the CDR3. Trimming pared 0 bases from V and 2 bases from J, leaving 7 bases between. Germline V gene sequence: CDR1 ENHRY, CDR2 SYGVKD. As DNA, the CDR3 is TGTGCCATCAGTGAGTCGGGGCAGAACTATGGCTACACCTTC. This sequence encodes CAISESGQNYGYTF.

The genes are TRBV12-5 and TRBJ2-6, with 12 bases that match TRBD1. The V gene end was trimmed by 2 bases and the J gene end by 0 bases; junction bases not matched to a gene: 17. CDR3 size: 23 residues. Germline V gene sequence: CDR1 LGHNT, CDR2 FRNRAP. This CDR3 is CASGLPGDRGRGAGTSGANVLTF. The CDR3 region has the DNA TGTGCTAGTGGTTTGCCAGGGGACAGGGGGCGTGGGGCGGGCACCTCTGGGGCCAACGTCCTGACTTTC.

The count of this clone is one. The rearrangement links TRBV4-3 to TRBJ2-1; possibly TRBD2 for D (6 bases). V was trimmed by 8 bases and J by 8 bases, leaving 16 bases between them. The CDR3 covers 13 residues. Germline CDR1 and CDR2: LGHNA and YSLEER. The CDR3 is CASGFVGGHEQFF. The CDR3 coding sequence is TGCGCCAGCGGCTTTGTAGGAGGGCATGAGCAGTTCTTC.

The gene calls are TRBV19 and TRBJ2-2; D is perhaps TRBD1 (5 bases). This CDR3 is built from 14 residues. Per germline, CDR1 LNHDA and CDR2 SQIVND (reference sequence). V dropped 6 bases and J dropped 1 base, with 9 bases sitting between them. CDR3 nucleotides: TGTGCCAGTAGAGGGGCGGTGAACACCGGGGAGCTGTTTTTT. This gives the protein CASRGAVNTGELFF. Using reference TRBV19 and TRBJ2-2 for the parts outside the CDR3, the full variable domain is DGGITQSPKYLFRKEGQNVTLSCEQNLNHDAMYWYRQDPGQGLRLIYYSQIVNDFQKGDIAEGYSVSREKKESFPLTVTSAQKNPTAFYLCASRGAVNTGELFFGEGSRLTVL.

V gene TRBV28 combines with J gene TRBJ2-7; 7 bases are a match to TRBD1. The V segment lost 6 bases and the J segment 3 bases; nucleotides outside the gene matches: 5. Germline V gene sequence: CDR1 MDHEN, CDR2 SYDVKM. The CDR3 runs to 13 residues. This chain's CDR3 is CASSKQGRYEQYF. DNA of the CDR3: TGTGCCAGCAGCAAACAGGGGCGCTACGAGCAGTACTTC.

V usage is TRBV28 and J usage is TRBJ2-1; D remains ambiguous. Germline CDR1 and CDR2: MDHEN and SYDVKM. V dropped 5 bases and J dropped 8 bases, with 10 bases sitting between them. The CDR3 loop spans 12 amino acids. CDR3 loop: CASSIRVDEQFF. CDR3 sequence (DNA): TGTGCCAGCAGTATCCGCGTCGATGAGCAGTTCTTC.